The rows below give T cell receptor beta chains drawn from one sample of a study of cytomegalovirus exposure and HLA in healthy donors. Assay: immunoSEQ multiplex PCR; the TCRdb copy retains only in-frame clones and omits some. The table includes fewer than 200,000 clones, about four fifths detected once. The sequenced sample was PBMCs. The receptor source for this set is a woman aged 25 to 39 in good health and CMV-seropositive. The CDR3 runs from the conserved cysteine through the conserved F or W. The D gene is left open where the match is weak. Clone size is stated in some rows and not others, as once, few, many or a class when expanded.

V,D,size,J,CDR3,DNA
TRBV19,-,-,TRBJ1-1,CASSYMGGTLAFF,TGTGCCAGCAGTTATATGGGGGGGACGCTAGCTTTCTTT
TRBV11-2,TRBD1,-,TRBJ1-4,CASSSRTGNKVRTNEKLFF,TGTGCCAGCAGCTCGCGGACAGGCAATAAGGTGCGAACTAATGAAAAACTGTTTTTT
TRBV19,TRBD1,-,TRBJ1-2,CASSIFQGAVYGYTF,TGTGCCAGTAGTATCTTTCAGGGGGCGGTGTATGGCTACACCTTC
TRBV7-9,-,-,TRBJ1-4,CASSLTATNEKLFF,TGTGCCAGCAGCTTGACTGCAACTAATGAAAAACTGTTTTTT
TRBV7-8,TRBD1,-,TRBJ1-2,CASSLSGQGASGYTF,TGTGCCAGCAGCTTATCGGGACAGGGGGCCAGTGGCTACACCTTC
TRBV5-1,-,-,TRBJ1-5,CASSLGGGLNQPQHF,TGCGCCAGCAGCTTGGGGGGGGGATTGAATCAGCCCCAGCATTTT
TRBV6-5,-,-,TRBJ1-1,CASSYSYRNTEAFF,TGTGCCAGCAGTTACTCGTATCGGAACACTGAAGCTTTCTTT
TRBV14,-,-,TRBJ2-2,CASSPIRGPLTGELFF,TGTGCCAGCAGCCCTATAAGAGGTCCCCTTACCGGGGAGCTGTTTTTT
TRBV11-2,-,-,TRBJ2-7,CASSVGTAIEQYF,TGTGCCAGCAGCGTCGGGACTGCTATAGAGCAGTACTTC
TRBV6-1,TRBD1,-,TRBJ2-1,CASNFDRATYNEQFF,TGTGCCAGCAACTTCGACAGGGCTACCTACAATGAGCAGTTCTTC
TRBV7-4,-,few,TRBJ2-5,CASSLEPPTGGGETQYF,TGTGCCAGCAGCTTAGAGCCACCAACAGGGGGAGGGGAGACCCAGTACTTC
TRBV5-8,TRBD1,-,TRBJ1-2,CASSFGQGRFYGYTF,TGTGCCAGCAGCTTTGGACAGGGAAGATTTTATGGCTACACCTTC
TRBV19,-,-,TRBJ1-3,CASLLRGTGNTIYF,TGTGCCAGCCTCCTCCGGGGGACTGGAAACACCATATATTTT
TRBV9,TRBD1,few,TRBJ2-7,CASSGPTGDEQYF,TGTGCCAGCAGCGGACCAACAGGGGACGAGCAGTACTTC
TRBV9,-,-,TRBJ1-5,CASSLGGTGNQPQHF,TGTGCCAGCAGCTTGGGCGGGACCGGGAATCAGCCCCAGCATTTT
TRBV7-9,-,-,TRBJ2-7,CASSLAGHYEQYF,TGTGCCAGCAGCTTAGCCGGACACTACGAGCAGTACTTC
TRBV6-4,-,-,TRBJ2-3,CASSHRAGGTDTQYF,TGTGCCAGCAGTCATCGGGCAGGGGGGACAGATACGCAGTATTTT
TRBV30,TRBD2,-,TRBJ2-5,CAWSRAGGHEETQYF,TGTGCCTGGAGTAGGGCGGGGGGTCACGAAGAGACCCAGTACTTC
TRBV28,TRBD1,-,TRBJ2-7,CASNSGTVVYEQYF,TGTGCCAGCAATTCCGGGACAGTAGTCTACGAGCAGTACTTC
TRBV7-6,-,-,TRBJ1-1,CASSSQVNTEAFF,TGTGCCAGCAGTTCCCAGGTTAACACTGAAGCTTTCTTT
TRBV5-6,-,once,TRBJ2-6,CASSLGGFSGANVLTF,TGTGCCAGCAGCTTGGGGGGCTTCTCTGGGGCCAACGTCCTGACTTTC
TRBV11-1,TRBD1,-,TRBJ2-1,CASSLGRGTGDHEQFF,TGTGCCAGCAGCTTAGGTCGTGGGACAGGGGATCATGAGCAGTTCTTC
TRBV6-6,TRBD1,few,TRBJ1-6,CASGVTGNAPLHF,TGTGCCAGCGGGGTGACAGGGAATGCACCCCTCCACTTT
TRBV7-3,TRBD1,few,TRBJ2-6,CASSPGQGKSGANVLTF,TGTGCCAGCAGCCCTGGACAGGGGAAATCCGGGGCCAACGTCCTGACTTTC
TRBV10-2,-,once,TRBJ1-4,CASSRGSEGEKLFF,TGCGCCAGCAGTCGGGGGTCCGAGGGTGAAAAACTGTTTTTT
TRBV5-1,-,-,TRBJ1-5,CASSLASSADSNQPQHF,TGCGCCAGCAGCTTGGCCTCTAGCGCGGATAGCAATCAGCCCCAGCATTTT
TRBV18,-,-,TRBJ1-2,CASSRAAANYGYTF,TGTGCCAGCTCACGGGCTGCCGCTAACTATGGCTACACCTTC
TRBV30,TRBD1,-,TRBJ1-3,CACSTGTDFPGNTIYF,TGTGCCTGTTCAACCGGGACAGATTTCCCTGGAAACACCATATATTTT
TRBV4-1,-,few,TRBJ1-5,CASSLGLNQPQHF,TGCGCCAGCAGCCTTGGACTCAATCAGCCCCAGCATTTT
TRBV7-2,-,once,TRBJ2-1,CASSLVTNYNEQFF,TGTGCCAGCAGCTTAGTCACAAATTACAATGAGCAGTTCTTC
TRBV7-2,TRBD2,few,TRBJ2-7,CASSPLSRGGRSYEQYF,TGTGCCAGCAGCCCCCTATCCCGGGGGGGCCGCTCCTACGAGCAGTACTTC
TRBV10-3,-,-,TRBJ1-2,CAIRRSGSHTF,TGTGCCATCCGTAGGTCCGGGTCCCACACCTTC
TRBV2,-,once,TRBJ1-1,CTSRLQMNTEAFF,TGTACCAGCAGGCTCCAGATGAACACTGAAGCTTTCTTT
TRBV4-3,-,-,TRBJ1-1,CASSQGEVSNTEAFF,TGCGCCAGCAGCCAAGGGGAGGTGTCGAACACTGAAGCTTTCTTT
TRBV21-1,-,once,TRBJ1-1,CASRPQVLNTEAFF,TGTGCCAGCAGACCACAGGTTTTGAACACTGAAGCTTTCTTT
TRBV21-1,-,-,TRBJ2-1,CASKKADFSPPYNEQFF,TGTGCCAGCAAGAAGGCAGACTTTTCCCCTCCCTACAATGAGCAGTTCTTC
TRBV7-9,TRBD1,few,TRBJ1-2,CASRQGANYGYTF,TGTGCCAGCAGACAGGGGGCTAACTATGGCTACACCTTC
TRBV5-1,-,-,TRBJ2-7,CASSLVVRASYEQYF,TGCGCCAGCAGCTTGGTCGTGCGGGCTAGCTACGAGCAGTACTTC
TRBV19,TRBD1,once,TRBJ1-1,CASSIGMRGPGTEAFF,TGTGCCAGTAGTATAGGAATGAGGGGGCCGGGCACTGAAGCTTTCTTT
TRBV7-9,TRBD1,-,TRBJ1-5,CASSGGQGKIQWSNQPQHF,TGTGCCAGCAGCGGGGGACAGGGGAAAATACAGTGGAGCAATCAGCCCCAGCATTTT
TRBV19,TRBD1,once,TRBJ2-7,CASSKGRGQGSYEQYF,TGTGCCAGTAGCAAAGGGAGGGGACAGGGTTCGTACGAGCAGTACTTC
TRBV5-1,TRBD1,few,TRBJ1-2,CASSLGQGRNYGYTF,TGCGCCAGCAGCCTCGGACAGGGCCGTAACTATGGCTACACCTTC